The 11 T cell receptor beta chains below come from one sample, sequenced in a study of PD-L1 blockade in urothelial cancer. Using immunoSEQ multiplex PCR, the repertoire was profiled, and TCRdb retains in-frame clones only, with some absent. This table has more than 75,000 clones, 90% appearing once. The specimen was PBMCs, collected around atezolizumab (anti-PD-L1) treatment. The source is a man between 60 and 75 years old with urothelial cancer.

This chain joins TRBV7-2 and TRBJ2-1, with 10 bases matching TRBD2. Trimming removed 7 bases from V and 15 bases from J; junction bases left unmatched: 12. Germline lookup yields CDR1 SGHTA and CDR2 FQGNSA. The CDR3 has 13 residues. The CDR3 loop reads CASTQTSGLHVFF. CDR3 bases: TGTGCCAGCACCCAGACTAGCGGGCTACACGTGTTCTTC.

This chain joins TRBV4-3 and TRBJ2-3; possible D gene TRBD2, 6 bases. Trimming took off 0 bases at V and 4 bases at J, with 17 bases between the two ends. The CDR3 is 17 amino acids. Germline V gene sequence: CDR1 LGHNA, CDR2 YSLEER. The CDR3 reads CASSQEVATGRPDTQYF. The CDR3 nucleotides are TGCGCCAGCAGCCAAGAAGTGGCAACGGGGAGGCCAGATACGCAGTATTTT.

The rearrangement joins TRBV2 to TRBJ1-5; D remains ambiguous. Trimming removed 9 bases from V and 1 base from J, with 10 bases in between. The CDR3 is 13 residues long. CDR1 and CDR2 (germline): SNHLY, FYNNEI. CDR3 sequence: CASDNGSNQPQHF. The CDR3 DNA reads as TGTGCCAGTGACAATGGCAGCAATCAGCCCCAGCATTTT.

The genes are TRBV29-1 and TRBJ2-3; TRBD2 matches at 9 bases. Per the germline V gene, CDR1 is SQVTM and CDR2 is ANQGSEA. This CDR3 has 14 amino acids. The V gene end was trimmed by 7 bases and the J gene end by 6 bases; junction bases not matched to a gene: 11. CDR3 sequence: CSASGRGGGDTQYF. In nucleotides, the CDR3 is TGCAGCGCCAGTGGGCGGGGGGGTGGGGATACGCAGTATTTT.

This chain uses TRBV10-1 with TRBJ2-7; D gene ambiguous. V dropped 9 bases and J dropped 5 bases, with 17 bases sitting between them. CDR3 size: 13 residues. CDR1 is WNHNN, CDR2 SYGVQD, per germline (reference sequence). The CDR3 is CARPRLSGDEQYF. CDR3 nucleotide sequence: TGCGCCAGACCGAGACTTTCTGGCGACGAGCAGTACTTC.

The chain uses TRBV5-1 and TRBJ2-1; D may be TRBD2 (5 bases). This CDR3 is 15 amino acids long. The germline CDR1 and CDR2 sequences are SGHRS and YFSETQ. The V and J ends lost 1 base and 4 bases respectively, with 12 bases between them. DNA of the CDR3: TGCGCCAGCAGCTTGCTGGTAGAGGGATACAATGAGCAGTTCTTC. Protein: CASSLLVEGYNEQFF.

This chain uses TRBV7-3 with TRBJ2-2; TRBD2 aligns across 11 bases. Trimming removed 4 bases from V and 3 bases from J; junction bases left unmatched: 4. This CDR3 has 16 residues. The V gene's germline CDR1 is SGHTA and CDR2 FQGTGA. The DNA for the CDR3 is TGTGCCAGCAGCTCAAGGGGACTAGCGGACACCGGGGAGCTGTTTTTT. As protein: CASSSRGLADTGELFF.

This chain connects TRBV5-4 to TRBJ1-2; 11 bases map to TRBD1. J was trimmed by 7 bases and V by 2 bases; bases with no gene match: 4. In germline, CDR1 is SGHNT, CDR2 YYREEE (reference sequence). CDR3 length: 14 residues. The CDR3 is CASSLQGTGGGYTF. Here the CDR3 DNA reads TGTGCCAGCAGCTTACAGGGGACAGGGGGTGGCTACACCTTC.

There are a few counts of this clone. The genes are TRBV9 and TRBJ1-3, with 8 bases identical to TRBD1. Trimming removed 7 bases from V and 0 bases from J; junction bases left unmatched: 0. CDR1 SGDLS and CDR2 YYNGEE come from the germline V gene. The CDR3 runs 13 residues. CDR3 region: CASGTGSGNTIYF. As DNA, the CDR3 is TGTGCCAGCGGGACAGGCTCTGGAAACACCATATATTTT.

The chain joins TRBV6-6 to TRBJ2-3, with unresolved D. V dropped 3 bases and J dropped 0 bases, with 10 bases sitting between them. This CDR3 spans 15 amino acids. Germline V gives CDR1 MNHNY, CDR2 SVGAGI (reference sequence). This chain's CDR3 is CASSYHSVSTDTQYF. The CDR3 DNA sequence: TGTGCCAGCAGTTATCACAGTGTTAGCACAGATACGCAGTATTTT.

The chain uses TRBV11-3 and TRBJ1-5; 8 bases align to TRBD1. Germline CDR1 SGHNT, CDR2 YENEEA. J was trimmed by 3 bases and V by 9 bases; bases with no gene match: 4. The CDR3 sequence is 13 residues long. The CDR3 loop reads CARGRGHNQPQHF. The CDR3 DNA is TGTGCCAGAGGCAGGGGGCACAATCAGCCCCAGCATTTT.